Presented here are 13 T cell receptor beta chains from one specimen sequenced in a study of cytotoxic CD8 clonotypes in ibrutinib-treated CLL. The repertoire was sequenced with immunoSEQ multiplex PCR; TCRdb's copy has only in-frame clones and lacks some. Among 80,000 to 95,000 clones listed, roughly 77% were seen once. Sequenced here: PBMCs, sampled after 12 months of ibrutinib treatment. These TCRs come from a human donor with chronic lymphocytic leukemia.

Notes on this clone: This sample also contains other DNA sequences that code for the same CDR3. J is TRBJ2-7 and V is TRBV9, with 7 positions matching TRBD2. The V gene end was trimmed by 5 bases and the J gene end by 2 bases; junction bases not matched to a gene: 10. The CDR3 sequence is 15 residues long. Germline V lookup: CDR1 SGDLS, CDR2 YYNGEE. The CDR3 coding sequence is TGTGCCAGCAGTCCACAGCTAGCGGAACCCTACGAGCAGTACTTC. Translated: CASSPQLAEPYEQYF.

This chain uses TRBV7-2 with TRBJ1-5; tentative D call: TRBD1 (6 bases). Trimming pared 5 bases from V and 7 bases from J, leaving 18 bases between. The V gene's germline CDR1 is SGHTA and CDR2 FQGNSA. The CDR3 runs 15 residues. CDR3 DNA sequence: TGTGCCAGCAGCCGGACAGTCGAGCAAGCACAGCCCCAGCATTTT. This encodes CASSRTVEQAQPQHF.

V and J are TRBV4-3 and TRBJ1-4, with 9 bases fitting TRBD1. The CDR3 is 16 residues long. With 1 base clipped from V and 8 bases from J, the junction kept 8 bases outside the gene matches. Germline CDR1 and CDR2: LGHNA and YSLEER. The CDR3 loop reads CASSQVGGGQGEKLFF. CDR3 nucleotide sequence: TGCGCCAGCAGCCAAGTGGGGGGGGGACAGGGCGAAAAACTGTTTTTT.

The chain recombines TRBV9 with TRBJ2-4; TRBD1 agrees at 11 bases. The CDR3 spans 17 residues. The germline V gene encodes CDR1 SGDLS and CDR2 YYNGEE. The junction had 9 bases not matched to a gene; V was cut back by 4 bases and J by 3 bases. DNA of the CDR3: TGTGCCAGCAGCCCCCACACGGGACAGGGGGGCAAAAACATTCAGTACTTC. This codes for CASSPHTGQGGKNIQYF. Together with reference TRBV9 and TRBJ2-4, the CDR3 gives the full variable domain: DSGVTQTPKHLITATGQRVTLRCSPRSGDLSVYWYQQSLDQGLQFLIQYYNGEERAKGNILERFSAQQFPDLHSELNLSSLELGDSALYFCASSPHTGQGGKNIQYFGAGTRLSVL.

CDR3 loop: CASKGGGLGTEAFF. CDR3 bases: TGTGCCAGCAAGGGGGGAGGTTTAGGGACTGAAGCTTTCTTT. The chain uses TRBV2 and TRBJ1-1; a weak D match, TRBD1 (6 bases). The CDR3 spans 14 residues. From germline, CDR1 is SNHLY and CDR2 FYNNEI. V was pared by 7 bases and J by 5 bases, with 17 bases between.

The V gene is TRBV30, the J gene TRBJ1-3; tentative D call: TRBD1 (6 bases). V was trimmed by 3 bases and J by 4 bases, leaving 10 bases between them. There are 13 residues in the CDR3. The V gene's germline CDR1 is GTSNPN and CDR2 SVGIG (reference sequence). The CDR3 DNA follows: TGTGCCTGGAGCCCGGGACACGGAAACACCATATATTTT. Residues: CAWSPGHGNTIYF.

This clone was seen a few times. The chain uses TRBV5-6 and TRBJ2-1; the D is unclear. The V end lost 3 bases, the J end lost 10 bases, and 11 bases lay between the germline ends. This CDR3 comprises 12 residues. CDR1 is SGHDT, CDR2 YYEEEE, per germline. The CDR3 reads CASSSTTMEQFF. Written as DNA, the CDR3 is TGTGCCAGCAGCTCGACCACCATGGAGCAGTTCTTC.

The CDR3 sequence: CASSPDPAPGETQYF. The CDR3 region has the DNA TGCGCCAGCAGCCCGGACCCAGCCCCGGGAGAGACCCAGTACTTC. This chain links TRBV5-1 with TRBJ2-5; D gene ambiguous. Germline V CDR1 and CDR2: SGHRS, YFSETQ. V was cut by 4 bases and J by 4 bases, with 17 bases left in between. This CDR3 comprises 15 residues.

This clone was counted a single time. The CDR3 reads CASSLTDGSYEQYF. As DNA, the CDR3 is TGTGCCAGCAGCTTAACGGACGGCTCCTACGAGCAGTACTTC. This chain uses TRBV7-9 with TRBJ2-7; the D is unclear. The CDR3 sequence is 14 residues long. The germline V gene encodes CDR1 SEHNR and CDR2 FQNEAQ (reference sequence). Trimming shortened V by 2 bases and J by 0 bases, and 8 bases separated the two germline ends.

CDR3 DNA sequence: TGTGCCAGCAGCCTCCGGGACAGGCGGGAAGAGCAGTACTTC. It is translated as CASSLRDRREEQYF. This chain links TRBV7-6 with TRBJ2-7; 8 positions match TRBD1. V lost 5 bases and J lost 7; bases outside the gene matches: 10. The CDR3 loop spans 14 amino acids. Germline V gives CDR1 SGHVS, CDR2 FNYEAQ.

This chain joins TRBV7-9 and TRBJ2-2; possibly TRBD2 for D (5 bases). V lost 1 base and J 3 bases, leaving 12 bases between the germline ends. The CDR3 extends over 16 amino acids. Germline values: CDR1 SEHNR, CDR2 FQNEAQ (reference sequence). The CDR3 DNA reads TGTGCCAGCAGCTTAGGGGTTGTCGGGGACACCGGGGAGCTGTTTTTT. Residues: CASSLGVVGDTGELFF.

This clone showed up just a few times. This chain's CDR3 is CATLRASGMAKNIQYF. CDR3 sequence (DNA): TGTGCCACCCTCCGGGCCAGCGGGATGGCCAAAAACATTCAGTACTTC. This chain uses TRBV6-6 with TRBJ2-4; 7 positions match TRBD2. The CDR3 runs 16 residues. V trimming: 10 bases; J trimming: 1 base; junction bases outside the gene matches: 13. Germline CDR1 reads MNHNY; CDR2 reads SVGAGI (reference sequence).

With respect to this clone: At one boundary the junction diverges from the germline segment, which might be a read error. V usage is TRBV11-1 and J usage is TRBJ2-5; TRBD1 is a possible D gene (6 bases). The CDR3 covers 13 residues. CDR1 and CDR2 from the germline V gene are SGHAT and FQDESV (reference sequence). The CDR3 protein is CASSSGTSENQYF. In DNA form, the CDR3 reads TGTGCCAGCAGCTCCGGGACATCGGAGAACCAGTACTTC. Looking up the rest from reference TRBV11-1 and TRBJ2-5 gives the full variable domain: EAEVAQSPRYKITEKSQAVAFWCDPISGHATLYWYRQILGQGPELLVQFQDESVVDDSQLPKDRFSAERLKGVDSTLKIQPAELGDSAMYLCASSSGTSENQYFGPGTRLLVL.